This T cell receptor beta chain was observed in a study of cytomegalovirus exposure and HLA in healthy donors. Study outcomes and limitations: The Asian-associated ancestry cluster reportedly had fewer N-insertions than the 666-donor mean in a later analysis.

About this clone: The antigen is undetermined.

Researchers ran the PCR with 60 Vbeta and 13 Jbeta primers. The assay was immunoSEQ multiplex PCR, and TCRdb's table has in-frame clones only and misses some. The data hold around 150,000 clones, with 70% to 75% observed a single time. Germline CDR1 reads SGHDT; CDR2 reads YYEEEE. With 0 bases clipped from V and 1 base from J, the junction kept 3 bases outside the gene matches. CDR3 length: 15 residues. This clonotype was sampled from a human donor in good health. Specimen: PBMCs. The gene calls are TRBV5-6 and TRBJ2-7, with 8 bases fitting TRBD2. The CDR3 region is CASSLGGGPSYEQYF. As DNA, the CDR3 is TGTGCCAGCAGCTTGGGCGGGGGGCCTTCCTACGAGCAGTACTTC.